This TCR beta chain stems from a study of T and B cells in COVID-19 patients. Whole-study context: At median age around 31 years, recovered patients were younger than active-infection patients at less than 70. Of approximately 21 active-infection patients, over 9 were critically ill with mechanical ventilation or extracorporeal membrane oxygenation.

BIOMED2 TRB-A/B primer pools were used in multiplex TRB PCR. MiXCR was run by TCRdb on the multiplex PCR reads, yielding one entry per CDR3 protein. This sample has around 16,000 distinct CDR3 sequences, with 25% to 30% found just once. From blood, roughly 220-550 ng of genomic DNA served as TRB template. Findings and caveats of the study: The recovered cohort had 2,300 or so exclusive TCR clusters, including over 30 low generation probability clusters.

This clonotype has ten or more counts. What it recognizes is unknown. CDR3 length: 16 residues. V lost 4 bases, J lost 5 bases, and 17 bases lay in between. CDR1 is LNHDA, CDR2 SQIVND, per germline (reference sequence). The TCR originated in a human donor who had recovered from COVID-19. The sample was blood. This chain connects TRBV19 to TRBJ1-4; weak D call: TRBD1 (6 bases). The CDR3 sequence: CASSNQRTALNEKLFF. In nucleotides, the CDR3 is TGTGCCAGTAGTAACCAACGGACAGCTTTGAATGAAAAACTGTTTTTT.